This T cell receptor beta chain was retrieved from a study of T cell responses to AZD1222 COVID-19 vaccine. Study information: Pooling was applied to second doses at about 4 or about 12 weeks.

Germline CDR1 and CDR2: SNHLY and FYNNEI. CDR3 size: 13 residues. V was clipped by 4 bases and J by 8 bases, with 14 bases between them. The protocol was immunoSEQ multiplex PCR, while the TCRdb copy is restricted to in-frame clones and leaves out a portion. The table includes 100,000 to 150,000 clones, around 90% detected once. The chain employs TRBV2 and TRBJ1-2, with D uncertain. Sequences were derived from peripheral blood, sampled on day 0 of AZD1222 vaccination. The TCR originated in an adult in good health. The DNA for the CDR3 is TGTGCCAGCAGTGCTGAGGGTTTGGGGGGCTACACCTTC. Amino acid sequence: CASSAEGLGGYTF. Drawing the rest from reference TRBV2 and TRBJ1-2, the complete variable domain is EPEVTQTPSHQVTQMGQEVILRCVPISNHLYFYWYRQILGQKVEFLVSFYNNEISEKSEIFDDQFSVERPDGSNFTLKIRSTKLEDSAMYFCASSAEGLGGYTFGSGTRLTVV.